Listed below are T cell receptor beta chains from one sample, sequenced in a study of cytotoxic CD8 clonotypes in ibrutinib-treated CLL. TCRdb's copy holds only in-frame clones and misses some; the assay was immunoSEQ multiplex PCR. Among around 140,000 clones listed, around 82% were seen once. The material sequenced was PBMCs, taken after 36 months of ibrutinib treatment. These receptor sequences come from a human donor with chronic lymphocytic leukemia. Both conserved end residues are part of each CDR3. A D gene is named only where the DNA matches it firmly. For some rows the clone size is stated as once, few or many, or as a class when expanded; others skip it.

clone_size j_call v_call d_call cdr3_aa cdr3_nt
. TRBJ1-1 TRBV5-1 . CASSTIRAMNTEAFF TGCGCCAGCAGCACTATTAGAGCCATGAACACTGAAGCTTTCTTT
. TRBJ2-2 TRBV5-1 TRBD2 CASSLVSGGNTGELFF TGCGCCAGCAGCTTGGTGAGCGGGGGGAACACCGGGGAGCTGTTTTTT
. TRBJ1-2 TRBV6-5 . CASSPRGGVNYGYTF TGTGCCAGCAGCCCCCGGGGGGGTGTTAACTATGGCTACACCTTC
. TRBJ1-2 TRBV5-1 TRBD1 CASSSDRGWGYTF TGCGCCAGCAGCTCCGACAGGGGCTGGGGCTACACCTTC
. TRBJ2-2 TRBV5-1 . CASNEEGSRTGELFF TGCGCCAGCAACGAAGAAGGGTCGCGCACCGGGGAGCTGTTTTTT
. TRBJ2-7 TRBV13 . CASSQLTEQYF TGTGCCAGCAGCCAACTGACGGAGCAGTACTTC
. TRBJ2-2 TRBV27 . CASSLSPNTGELFF TGTGCCAGCAGTTTATCGCCTAACACCGGGGAGCTGTTTTTT
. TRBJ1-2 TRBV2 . CASTEQGWNYGYTF TGTGCCAGCACCGAGCAGGGTTGGAACTATGGCTACACCTTC
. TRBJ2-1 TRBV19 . CASSSRDSYNEQFF TGTGCCAGTAGTAGCCGGGACTCCTACAATGAGCAGTTCTTC
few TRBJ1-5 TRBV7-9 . CASSLKSNQPQHF TGTGCCAGCAGCTTAAAAAGCAATCAGCCCCAGCATTTT
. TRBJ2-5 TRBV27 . CASSLLYQETQYF TGTGCCAGCAGTTTATTGTACCAAGAGACCCAGTACTTC
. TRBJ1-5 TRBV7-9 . CASSPLNLGNQPQHF TGTGCCAGCAGCCCGCTTAATTTAGGCAATCAGCCCCAGCATTTT
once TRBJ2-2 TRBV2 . CASSIQNTGELFF TGTGCCAGCAGCATACAGAACACCGGGGAGCTGTTTTTT
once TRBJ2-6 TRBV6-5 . CASGGANVLTF TGTGCCAGCGGTGGGGCCAACGTCCTGACTTTC
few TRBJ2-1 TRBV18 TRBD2 CASSPGLGQFF TGTGCCAGCTCTCCAGGACTAGGGCAGTTCTTC
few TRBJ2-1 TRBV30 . CAWGHYNEQFF TGTGCCTGGGGACACTACAATGAGCAGTTCTTC
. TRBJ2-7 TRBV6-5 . CASSYSPDYEQYF TGTGCCAGCAGTTACTCTCCGGACTACGAGCAGTACTTC
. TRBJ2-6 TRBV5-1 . CASTPQTGWRANVLTF TGCGCCAGCACGCCCCAGACAGGCTGGAGGGCCAACGTCCTGACTTTC
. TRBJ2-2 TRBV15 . CATTLTGELFF TGTGCCACCACACTGACCGGGGAGCTGTTTTTT
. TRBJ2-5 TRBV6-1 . CASSARETQYF TGTGCCAGCAGTGCCCGGGAGACCCAGTACTTC
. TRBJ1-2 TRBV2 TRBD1 CASSELSGGYGYTF TGTGCCAGCAGTGAATTGTCAGGGGGGTATGGCTACACCTTC
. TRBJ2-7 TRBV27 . CASSLPGIEQYF TGTGCCAGCAGTTTACCAGGAATCGAGCAGTACTTC
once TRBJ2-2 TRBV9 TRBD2 CASSPYSGVNTGELFF TGTGCCAGCAGCCCGTATAGCGGGGTGAACACCGGGGAGCTGTTTTTT
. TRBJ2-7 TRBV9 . CASSATDSISYEQYF TGTGCCAGCAGCGCCACGGACAGTATCTCCTACGAGCAGTACTTC
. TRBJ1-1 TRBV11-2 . CASSPRRDMNTEAFF TGTGCCAGCAGCCCCCGCAGGGATATGAACACTGAAGCTTTCTTT
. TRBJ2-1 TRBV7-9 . CASRGSLAGALGNEQFF TGTGCCAGCAGGGGTAGCCTCGCGGGGGCCTTAGGGAATGAGCAGTTCTTC
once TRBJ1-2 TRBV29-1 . CSVMTGTNYGYTF TGCAGCGTTATGACAGGCACTAACTATGGCTACACCTTC
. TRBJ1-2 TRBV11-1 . CASGDNYGYTF TGTGCCAGCGGGGATAACTATGGCTACACCTTC
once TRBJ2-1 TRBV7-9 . CASSLAWVLVQFF TGTGCCAGCAGCTTAGCGTGGGTATTGGTGCAGTTCTTC
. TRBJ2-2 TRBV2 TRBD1 CASNQGANTGELFF TGTGCCAGCAACCAGGGGGCGAACACCGGGGAGCTGTTTTTT
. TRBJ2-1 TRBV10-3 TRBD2 CAISPLAGGHNEQFF TGTGCCATCAGTCCACTAGCGGGGGGGCACAATGAGCAGTTCTTC
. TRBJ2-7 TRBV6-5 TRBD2 CAVMTSGSRHEQYF TGTGCCGTCATGACTAGCGGGAGTAGGCACGAGCAGTACTTC
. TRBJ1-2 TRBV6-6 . CASSYGEGTYHYGYTF TGTGCCAGCAGTTATGGCGAGGGGACCTACCACTATGGCTACACCTTC
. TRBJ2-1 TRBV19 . CASSIRAGRLSYNEQFF TGTGCCAGTAGTATTAGGGCAGGGCGCCTCTCCTACAATGAGCAGTTCTTC
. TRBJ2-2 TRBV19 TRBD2 CASSIGPLAGVYSTGELFF TGTGCCAGTAGTATAGGACCACTAGCGGGAGTTTATAGCACCGGGGAGCTGTTTTTT
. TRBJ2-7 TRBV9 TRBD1 CASSRAGTEKYYYEQYF TGTGCCAGCAGTAGAGCCGGGACAGAAAAGTATTACTACGAGCAGTACTTC
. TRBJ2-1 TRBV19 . CASTPWAGYNEQFF TGTGCCAGTACCCCCTGGGCCGGGTACAATGAGCAGTTCTTC
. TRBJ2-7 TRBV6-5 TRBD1 CASRIGQGAYEQYF TGTGCCAGCAGGATAGGACAGGGCGCCTACGAGCAGTACTTC
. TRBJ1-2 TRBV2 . CASKGGRNYGYTF TGTGCCAGCAAGGGGGGCAGGAACTATGGCTACACCTTC
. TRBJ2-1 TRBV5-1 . CASSLVGGEAYNEQFF TGCGCCAGCAGCTTGGTGGGCGGAGAAGCCTACAATGAGCAGTTCTTC
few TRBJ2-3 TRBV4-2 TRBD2 CASSQELAGGTDTQYF TGTGCCAGCAGCCAAGAGCTAGCGGGGGGGACAGATACGCAGTATTTT
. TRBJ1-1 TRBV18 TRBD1 CASSSGTGVSNTEAFF TGTGCCAGCTCATCCGGGACAGGGGTCTCGAACACTGAAGCTTTCTTT
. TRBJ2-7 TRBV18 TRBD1 CASSLKSNRGPTYEQYF TGTGCCAGCTCACTTAAAAGCAACAGGGGCCCAACCTACGAGCAGTACTTC
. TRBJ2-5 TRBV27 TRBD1 CASRTGTVQETQYF TGTGCCAGCCGAACTGGGACAGTCCAAGAGACCCAGTACTTC
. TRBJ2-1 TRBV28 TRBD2 CASRRLAGVNEQFF TGTGCCAGCAGGAGGCTAGCGGGAGTCAATGAGCAGTTCTTC